These 3 T cell receptor beta chains were sequenced from one sample in a study of T-cell reconstitution after alpha-beta-depleted transplantation in children (dated by TCRdb to 2016 to 2017). Preparation of the library involved PCR. TCRdb names Illumina HiSeq 2500 as the instrument used. TCR library preparation used molecular barcoding, with unique molecular identifiers applied to normalize quantification of the TCRbeta repertoire. The raw public data were reprocessed by TCRdb itself: fastp quality trimming at Q25, MiXCR clonotype calling, in-frame beta chains only. CDR3 protein sequences are deduplicated, and each keeps its most common genes and DNA. This sample comprises about 610,000 distinct CDR3 sequences, roughly 30% of them detected only once. The ten largest make up around 36% of the sample. Sample treatment or condition, as interpreted from the label and publication: allogeneic hematopoietic cell transplantation with graft depleted of TCRalphabeta T cells and CD19 B cells.

The sample consisted of PBMCs, taken before TCRalphabeta/CD19-depleted stem cell transplant. Source of these receptors: a boy in the first two years of life with Wiskott-Aldrich syndrome, due to receive a stem cell transplant.

The rearrangement joins TRBV20-1 to TRBJ2-4; tentative D call: TRBD2 (7 bases). The CDR3 runs to 18 residues. Trimming pared 3 bases from V and 0 bases from J, leaving 21 bases between. Germline V gives CDR1 DFQATT, CDR2 SNEGSKA (reference sequence). The CDR3 protein is CSARDPLGGGLAKNIQYF. The DNA of the CDR3 is TGCAGTGCTAGGGACCCCTTAGGGGGAGGGCTAGCCAAAAACATTCAGTACTTC.

The sample holds many counts of this clonotype. This rearrangement joins TRBV20-1 to TRBJ1-5; TRBD1 is a possible D gene (5 bases). The germline V and J ends were trimmed by 0 bases and 5 bases, with 14 bases remaining between them. CDR3 length equals 15 residues. The germline gives CDR1 DFQATT, CDR2 SNEGSKA (reference sequence). This CDR3 reads CSARDWSGEYQPQHF. The CDR3 nucleotides are TGCAGTGCTAGAGACTGGTCGGGGGAGTATCAGCCCCAGCATTTT.

This chain uses TRBV5-1 with TRBJ1-2; 8 bases are a match to TRBD1. The CDR3 extends over 16 amino acids. Germline trimming cut 1 base from V and 8 bases from J; bases unmatched to any gene: 13. Germline V gene data show CDR1 as SGHRS and CDR2 as YFSETQ. The CDR3 loop reads CASSLIPGGAGQGYTF. CDR3 in DNA: TGCGCCAGCAGCTTGATACCAGGGGGCGCCGGGCAGGGCTACACCTTC.